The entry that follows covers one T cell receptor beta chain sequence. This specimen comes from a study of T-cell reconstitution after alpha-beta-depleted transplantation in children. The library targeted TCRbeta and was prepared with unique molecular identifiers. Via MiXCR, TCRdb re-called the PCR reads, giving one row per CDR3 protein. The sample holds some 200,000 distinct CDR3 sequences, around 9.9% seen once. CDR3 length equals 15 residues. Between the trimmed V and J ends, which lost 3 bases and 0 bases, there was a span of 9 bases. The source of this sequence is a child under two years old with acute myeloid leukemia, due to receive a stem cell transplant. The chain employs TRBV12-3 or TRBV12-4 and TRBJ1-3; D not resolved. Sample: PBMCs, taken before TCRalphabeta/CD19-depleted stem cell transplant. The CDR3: CASSFQAASGNTIYF. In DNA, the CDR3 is TGTGCCAGCAGTTTTCAGGCCGCCTCTGGAAACACCATATATTTT.